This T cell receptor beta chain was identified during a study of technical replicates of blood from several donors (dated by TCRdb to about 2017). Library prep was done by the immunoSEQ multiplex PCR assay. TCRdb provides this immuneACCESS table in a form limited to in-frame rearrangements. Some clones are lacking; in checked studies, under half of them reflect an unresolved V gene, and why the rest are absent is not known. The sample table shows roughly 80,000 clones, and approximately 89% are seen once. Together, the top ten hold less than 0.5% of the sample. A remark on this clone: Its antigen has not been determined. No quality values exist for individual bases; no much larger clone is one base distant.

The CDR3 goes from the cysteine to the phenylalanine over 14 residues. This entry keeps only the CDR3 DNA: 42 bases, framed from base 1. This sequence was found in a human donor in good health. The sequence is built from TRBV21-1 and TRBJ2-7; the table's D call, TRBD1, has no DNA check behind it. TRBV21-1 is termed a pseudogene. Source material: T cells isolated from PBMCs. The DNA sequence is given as TGTGCCAGCACCAAAGGGGGGCGAGTTCGCGAGCAGTACTTC. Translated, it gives CASTKGGRVREQYF.